These T cell receptor beta chains were read from a single sample in a study of cytomegalovirus exposure and HLA in healthy donors. Repertoires were generated with immunoSEQ multiplex PCR, while TCRdb's copy carries only in-frame clones and drops some. Its table lists 100,000 to 150,000 clones. Sequencing input: PBMCs. The origin of the receptors is a woman aged 35 to 49 in good health and CMV-seronegative. CDR3s include the opening cysteine and the closing phenylalanine or tryptophan. A D gene is named only where the DNA matches it firmly.

-	TRBJ2-1	TRBV5-8	CASSSVPRTVTYNEQFF	TGTGCCAGCAGCTCCGTCCCCCGGACAGTGACTTACAATGAGCAGTTCTTC
TRBD2	TRBJ2-6	TRBV5-6	CASTAWGGRNSGANVLTF	TGTGCCAGCACAGCTTGGGGGGGGAGGAACTCTGGGGCCAACGTCCTGACTTTC
TRBD1	TRBJ2-2	TRBV29-1	CSVRQGRTGELFF	TGCAGCGTTAGACAGGGGCGTACCGGGGAGCTGTTTTTT
TRBD2	TRBJ2-7	TRBV7-6	CASSPRGLVDHEQYF	TGTGCCAGCAGCCCAAGAGGACTAGTGGACCACGAGCAGTACTTC
TRBD1	TRBJ1-6	TRBV5-4	CASSLPGQGASLHF	TGTGCCAGCAGCCTTCCGGGACAGGGGGCATCCCTCCACTTT
-	TRBJ2-1	TRBV4-2	CASSQELPSEGAWSSYNEQFF	TGTGCCAGCAGCCAAGAGCTGCCTAGCGAGGGGGCTTGGAGCTCCTACAATGAGCAGTTCTTC
-	TRBJ2-7	TRBV5-1	CASSFAGGYEQYF	TGCGCCAGCAGCTTTGCAGGAGGGTACGAGCAGTACTTC
TRBD1	TRBJ1-2	TRBV19	CASSTTGAGYTF	TGTGCCAGTAGCACTACAGGGGCTGGCTACACCTTC
TRBD1	TRBJ2-7	TRBV27	CASSDRGRGSYEQYF	TGTGCCAGCAGTGACAGGGGAAGGGGGTCCTACGAGCAGTACTTC
TRBD2	TRBJ2-1	TRBV5-1	CASSFSSGGYNEQFF	TGCGCCAGCAGCTTCTCCAGCGGGGGTTACAATGAGCAGTTCTTC
TRBD1	TRBJ2-2	TRBV5-1	CASSLGGTALDAGELFF	TGCGCCAGCAGCTTGGGAGGGACAGCCCTCGACGCCGGGGAGCTGTTTTTT